Listed here are 30 T cell receptor beta chains from one sample, sequenced in a study of cytomegalovirus exposure and HLA in healthy donors. Primers for the PCR totalled 60 Vbeta and 13 Jbeta. Libraries were prepared by immunoSEQ multiplex PCR; TCRdb keeps only in-frame clonotypes and omits some of them. This table holds 180,000 or so clones, 75% to 90% found once. The sequenced material came from PBMCs. Receptor source: a young man in good health and CMV-seropositive.

For the CDR3, the DNA is TGTGCCAGCAGCTTAAACGCAGACCCAGGGGAGGGAGCTTTCTTT. It yields the protein CASSLNADPGEGAFF. The J gene is TRBJ1-1, the V gene TRBV7-8, with D tentatively TRBD1 (6 bases). V was shortened by 2 bases and J by 10 bases, with 20 bases between the two germline ends. The CDR3 has 15 residues. CDR1 is SGHVS and CDR2 is FQNEAQ in the germline V gene. The complete variable domain, with remaining parts taken from reference TRBV7-8 and TRBJ1-1, reads GAGVSQSPRYKVAKRGQDVALRCDPISGHVSLFWYQQALGQGPEFLTYFQNEAQLDKSGLPSDRFFAERPEGSVSTLKIQRTQQEDSAVYLCASSLNADPGEGAFFGQGTRLTVV.

J is TRBJ2-5 and V is TRBV10-3; TRBD2 agrees at 12 bases. The germline CDR1 and CDR2 sequences are ENHRY and SYGVKD. The CDR3 totals 14 residues. The V and J ends lost 8 bases and 3 bases, in that order; junction bases with no gene match: 4. CDR3 sequence: CAIASGGAEETQYF. CDR3 DNA sequence: TGTGCCATCGCTAGCGGGGGGGCCGAAGAGACCCAGTACTTC.

This chain joins TRBV10-3 and TRBJ1-1; D remains ambiguous. Per the germline V gene, CDR1 is ENHRY and CDR2 is SYGVKD. The CDR3 contains 13 residues. The V and J ends lost 5 bases and 4 bases respectively, with 11 bases between them. The CDR3 nucleotides read TGTGCCATCAGTCCTGGGTCGGGCACTGAAGCTTTCTTT. Protein product: CAISPGSGTEAFF.

The rearrangement joins TRBV6-1 to TRBJ1-4, with D perhaps TRBD1 (5 bases). Deletions cut 10 bases from V and 6 bases from J, with 18 bases between. Germline CDR1 reads MNHNS; CDR2 reads SASEGT. CDR3 length: 14 residues. The CDR3 spells CATLSGAVYEKLFF. The CDR3 DNA is TGTGCCACCCTCAGCGGGGCCGTGTATGAAAAACTGTTTTTT.

The CDR3: CAWSSEDRFNSPLHF. The CDR3 DNA reads as TGTGCCTGGAGTTCCGAGGACAGGTTTAATTCACCCCTCCACTTT. The rearrangement uses TRBV30 and TRBJ1-6; 7 positions agree with TRBD1. V trimming: 2 bases; J trimming: 6 bases; junction bases outside the gene matches: 7. CDR3 size: 15 residues. CDR1 is GTSNPN and CDR2 is SVGIG in the germline V gene (reference sequence).

The table lists this clone with a count of one. V usage is TRBV29-1 and J usage is TRBJ2-5; 8 positions match TRBD1. Germline lookup yields CDR1 SQVTM and CDR2 ANQGSEA. V gave up 8 bases and J gave up 5 bases; unmatched junction bases: 7. The CDR3 consists of 12 residues. The CDR3 reads CSTDRGGETQYF. The DNA for the CDR3 is TGCAGCACCGACAGGGGCGGGGAGACCCAGTACTTC.

The chain carries TRBV6-5 and TRBJ2-7; 7 bases map to TRBD2. The CDR3 sequence is 14 residues long. The trim removed 10 bases at V and 2 bases at J, leaving 11 bases unmatched. Per germline, CDR1 MNHEY and CDR2 SVGAGI. The CDR3 is CATIHAGRAYEQYF. The CDR3 bases are TGTGCCACCATACATGCGGGGAGGGCCTACGAGCAGTACTTC.

This rearrangement joins TRBV6-5 to TRBJ2-7, with D possibly being TRBD2 (6 bases). The V and J ends lost 2 bases and 3 bases respectively, with 14 bases between them. CDR3 length equals 15 residues. Germline V gene sequence: CDR1 MNHEY, CDR2 SVGAGI. The CDR3 protein is CASSYGEEGIYEQYF. The CDR3 nucleotides are TGTGCCAGCAGTTACGGGGAGGAAGGGATCTACGAGCAGTACTTC.

The chain recombines TRBV5-5 with TRBJ2-7; D possibly corresponds to TRBD1 (5 bases). V was trimmed by 2 bases and J by 7 bases, leaving 13 bases between them. This CDR3 region has 13 residues. Germline CDR1 reads SGHKS; CDR2 reads YYEKEE (reference sequence). The CDR3 DNA is TGTGCCAGCAGCTTATATACAGGAGCTGAGCAGTACTTC. It yields the protein CASSLYTGAEQYF.

The chain uses TRBV6-5 and TRBJ1-1, with a possible D match to TRBD1 (5 bases). The CDR3 consists of 14 residues. Deletions cut 8 bases from V and 4 bases from J, with 17 bases between. Per germline, CDR1 MNHEY and CDR2 SVGAGI. The CDR3 sequence: CASRGQGGATEAFF. The CDR3 bases are TGTGCCAGCCGCGGGCAGGGAGGTGCCACTGAAGCTTTCTTT.

This clone was recorded only once. The chain carries TRBV23-1 and TRBJ2-5; 11 bases are a match to TRBD1. Gene TRBJ2-7 matches the end of the DNA better, so the J call may be wrong. TRBV23-1 falls under the ORF class, with uncertain function. CDR3 size: 17 residues. DNA of the CDR3: TGCGCCAGCAGTCCCATCTGGGGGGGACAGGGGGCCTACGAGCAGTACTTC. Translated: CASSPIWGGQGAYEQYF.

This chain joins TRBV14 and TRBJ2-1; 9 bases fit TRBD1. Unmatched junction bases numbered 5, after V lost 2 bases and J lost 3 bases. The CDR3 spans 16 residues. Germline values: CDR1 SGHDN, CDR2 FVKESK. The CDR3 spells CASSQRRQGGYNEQFF. CDR3 sequence (DNA): TGTGCCAGCAGCCAACGAAGACAGGGGGGCTACAATGAGCAGTTCTTC.

This clone appeared once. CDR3 DNA: TGTGCCAGCAGTTACTCGAGACAGGGAAACACCGGGGAGCTGTTTTTT. Its translation is CASSYSRQGNTGELFF. This chain joins TRBV6-6 and TRBJ2-2; 7 positions agree with TRBD1. Per the germline V gene, CDR1 is MNHNY and CDR2 is SVGAGI (reference sequence). Unmatched junction bases numbered 3, after V lost 0 bases and J lost 2 bases. There are 16 residues in the CDR3.

The count of this clone is one. The rearrangement links TRBV5-4 to TRBJ1-1; D possibly corresponds to TRBD1 (6 bases). Germline V gene data show CDR1 as SGHNT and CDR2 as YYREEE (reference sequence). This CDR3 spans 15 amino acids. Trimming stripped 4 bases from V and 4 bases from J, with 17 bases between. The CDR3 DNA reads as TGTGCCAGCAGCCCCGTGGGGGGGGGCGGCACTGAAGCTTTCTTT. Its protein is CASSPVGGGGTEAFF.

The J gene is TRBJ2-1, the V gene TRBV19, with 9 positions matching TRBD2. Germline trimming cut 5 bases from V and 5 bases from J; bases unmatched to any gene: 4. Germline V CDR1 and CDR2: LNHDA, SQIVND (reference sequence). This CDR3 is built from 14 residues. The CDR3 loop reads CASSGLAGNNEQFF. In nucleotides, the CDR3 is TGTGCCAGTAGTGGGCTAGCGGGAAACAATGAGCAGTTCTTC. The whole variable domain, remainder taken from reference TRBV19 and TRBJ2-1, is DGGITQSPKYLFRKEGQNVTLSCEQNLNHDAMYWYRQDPGQGLRLIYYSQIVNDFQKGDIAEGYSVSREKKESFPLTVTSAQKNPTAFYLCASSGLAGNNEQFFGPGTRLTVL.

The rearrangement joins TRBV7-9 to TRBJ2-5; D ambiguous. The CDR3 has 13 residues. V dropped 3 bases and J dropped 7 bases, with 12 bases sitting between them. Looked up from germline, CDR1 is SEHNR and CDR2 is FQNEAQ (reference sequence). CDR3 coding DNA: TGTGCCAGCAGCTTCCCGGTTACCGGGACCCAGTACTTC. Translating it yields CASSFPVTGTQYF.

The CDR3 DNA reads TGTGCCATCAGAGGAGGGAACACTGAAGCTTTCTTT. Translating gives CAIRGGNTEAFF. The V call is TRBV10-3, the J call TRBJ1-1; unclear D gene. CDR3 size: 12 residues. Germline loops: CDR1 ENHRY, CDR2 SYGVKD. The ends were cut back, 6 bases at V and 1 base at J, with 6 bases in the middle.

The chain joins TRBV6-5 to TRBJ1-1; no definite D call. V was pared by 0 bases and J by 5 bases, with 7 bases between. Germline V lookup: CDR1 MNHEY, CDR2 SVGAGI. CDR3 length: 13 residues. The CDR3 nucleotides read TGTGCCAGCAGTTACTCCTGGGCTACTGAAGCTTTCTTT. Protein sequence: CASSYSWATEAFF.

This clone has just one count. This chain joins TRBV15 and TRBJ2-1; no definite D call. The CDR3 totals 12 residues. Trimming removed 0 bases at V and 10 bases at J, with 7 bases between. Germline CDR1 is LNHNV and CDR2 is YYDKDF (reference sequence). The chain's CDR3 is CATSRDEPEQFF. CDR3 in DNA: TGTGCCACCAGCAGAGATGAGCCAGAGCAGTTCTTC.

This sequence joins TRBV10-3 and TRBJ2-1, with D uncertain. V gave up 4 bases and J gave up 10 bases, with 11 bases separating them. CDR3 length equals 12 residues. The germline V gene has CDR1 ENHRY and CDR2 SYGVKD. For the CDR3, the DNA is TGTGCCATCAGTGCTGCCCAGATGGAGCAGTTCTTC. Translation gives CAISAAQMEQFF.

The CDR3 is CASSLSRMRGYTF. The CDR3 DNA follows: TGTGCCAGCAGCCTATCGCGGATGCGTGGCTACACCTTC. The V gene is TRBV7-6, the J gene TRBJ1-2, with D unclear. V lost 5 bases and J 7 bases, leaving 14 bases between the germline ends. The length of the CDR3 is 13 residues. Germline CDR1 and CDR2: SGHVS and FNYEAQ.

This rearrangement joins TRBV5-1 to TRBJ1-2; 9 nucleotides align to TRBD1. The CDR3 extends over 13 amino acids. Germline trimming cut 7 bases from V and 2 bases from J; bases unmatched to any gene: 3. Germline CDR1 is SGHRS and CDR2 is YFSETQ. CDR3 nucleotides: TGCGCCAGCTCGGGACAGGGAAACTATGGCTACACCTTC. This codes for CASSGQGNYGYTF.

V is TRBV9 and J is TRBJ1-4, with D possibly TRBD1 on 6 matching bases. CDR3 length: 15 amino acids. V lost 2 bases, J lost 4 bases, and 12 bases lay in between. The germline V gene has CDR1 SGDLS and CDR2 YYNGEE. DNA for the CDR3: TGTGCCAGCAGCGTTTCCGGGACATATAATGAAAAACTGTTTTTT. Amino acids: CASSVSGTYNEKLFF.

The chain links TRBV9 to TRBJ2-4, with D possibly being TRBD2 (5 bases). The germline V gene encodes CDR1 SGDLS and CDR2 YYNGEE. This CDR3 has 16 residues. Trimming shortened V by 4 bases and J by 0 bases, and 14 bases separated the two germline ends. The CDR3 here is CASSPGGFLAKNIQYF. The DNA for the CDR3 is TGTGCCAGCAGCCCTGGAGGCTTCCTAGCCAAAAACATTCAGTACTTC.

The rearrangement uses TRBV29-1 and TRBJ2-2; TRBD1 aligns across 7 bases. The CDR3 extends over 14 amino acids. The germline CDR1 and CDR2 sequences are SQVTM and ANQGSEA. J lost 3 bases, V lost 5 bases, and 6 bases had no gene match. The CDR3 here is CSVTGAGDTGELFF. CDR3 nucleotides: TGCAGCGTTACAGGGGCCGGCGACACCGGGGAGCTGTTTTTT.

In its sample, this clone was seen a few times. This chain uses TRBV25-1 with TRBJ1-5; 9 bases are a match to TRBD1. With 4 bases clipped from V and 4 bases from J, the junction kept 2 bases outside the gene matches. CDR1 is MGHDK, CDR2 SYGVNS, per germline. The CDR3 is 14 residues long. CDR3 amino acids: CASSADRGNQPQHF. The CDR3 coding sequence is TGTGCCAGCAGTGCAGACAGGGGGAATCAGCCCCAGCATTTT. The whole variable domain, remainder taken from reference TRBV25-1 and TRBJ1-5, is EADIYQTPRYLVIGTGKKITLECSQTMGHDKMYWYQQDPGMELHLIHYSYGVNSTEKGDLSSESTVSRIRTEHFPLTLESARPSHTSQYLCASSADRGNQPQHFGDGTRLSIL.

V is TRBV6-5 and J is TRBJ1-2, with D possibly matching TRBD1 (6 bases). CDR1 is MNHEY and CDR2 is SVGAGI in the germline V gene. With 5 bases removed from V and 3 bases from J, the gap between germline ends came to 16 bases. The CDR3 is 15 residues long. The CDR3 spells CASSGNRVSHYGYTF. The CDR3 DNA reads as TGTGCCAGCAGTGGGAACAGGGTATCGCACTATGGCTACACCTTC.

The rearrangement uses TRBV5-1 and TRBJ1-4, with D perhaps TRBD1 (6 bases). Germline loops: CDR1 SGHRS, CDR2 YFSETQ. The CDR3 loop spans 16 amino acids. Trimming took 4 bases from V and 0 from J, leaving 13 bases between them. The CDR3, as DNA: TGCGCCAGCAGCCAGGACAGTTTATCAACTAATGAAAAACTGTTTTTT. This translates into CASSQDSLSTNEKLFF. Filled out from reference TRBV5-1 and TRBJ1-4, the complete variable domain reads KAGVTQTPRYLIKTRGQQVTLSCSPISGHRSVSWYQQTPGQGLQFLFEYFSETQRNKGNFPGRFSGRQFSNSRSEMNVSTLELGDSALYLCASSQDSLSTNEKLFFGSGTQLSVL.

The chain combines TRBV4-1 with TRBJ2-5; 11 bases are a match to TRBD2. The CDR3 length is 18 residues. With 0 bases clipped from V and 7 bases from J, the junction kept 13 bases outside the gene matches. In germline, CDR1 is MGHRA, CDR2 YSYEKL. CDR3 bases: TGCGCCAGCAGCCAAGATGACGCTAGCGGGGGGCCTCTGGGGACCCAGTACTTC. Protein: CASSQDDASGGPLGTQYF.

This rearrangement joins TRBV9 to TRBJ1-2, with TRBD1 as a possible D gene (5 bases). Germline V gene data show CDR1 as SGDLS and CDR2 as YYNGEE. Trimming shortened V by 4 bases and J by 9 bases, and 16 bases separated the two germline ends. This CDR3 region has 13 residues. The DNA for the CDR3 is TGTGCCAGCAGCACCCAGGCGGGGGTTCGCTACACCTTC. Translating gives CASSTQAGVRYTF.